These T cell receptor beta chains were read from a single sample in a study of immune heterogeneity within non-small cell lung tumors. TCRdb reprocessed the multiplex PCR reads via MiXCR and lists one record per CDR3 protein. Here the sample spans some 2,400 distinct CDR3 sequences, more than 15% being singletons. Material: lung tumor tissue. These receptor sequences come from a woman aged 50 to 60 with non-small cell lung cancer. CDR3s include the opening cysteine and the closing phenylalanine or tryptophan. Fields, in order: V gene, clone size, D gene, J gene, CDR3 protein, CDR3 DNA. The D gene is left open where the match is weak. Where a row states a size, it is once, few, many or the class of an expanded clone; other rows omit it.

v_call: TRBV20-1
clone_size: .
d_call: .
j_call: TRBJ2-1
cdr3_aa: CSAPHPRSSYNEQFF
cdr3_nt: TGCAGTGCTCCTCACCCTAGGAGCTCCTACAATGAGCAGTTCTTC

v_call: TRBV5-4
clone_size: few
d_call: TRBD1
j_call: TRBJ1-1
cdr3_aa: CASTVGGTGFTEAFF
cdr3_nt: TGTGCCAGTACTGTTGGAGGGACAGGGTTTACTGAAGCTTTCTTT

v_call: TRBV28
clone_size: medium-sized
d_call: .
j_call: TRBJ2-3
cdr3_aa: CASSLSAGAITDTQYF
cdr3_nt: TGTGCCAGCAGTTTATCGGCAGGGGCTATCACAGATACGCAGTATTTT

v_call: TRBV10-3
clone_size: medium-sized
d_call: TRBD2
j_call: TRBJ2-2
cdr3_aa: CAISETILAGVGTGELFF
cdr3_nt: TGTGCCATCAGTGAGACCATACTAGCGGGAGTAGGGACCGGGGAGCTGTTTTTT

v_call: TRBV6-5
clone_size: large
d_call: .
j_call: TRBJ2-6
cdr3_aa: CASSYDSGANVLTF
cdr3_nt: TGTGCCAGCAGTTACGACTCTGGGGCCAACGTCCTGACTTTC

v_call: TRBV18
clone_size: few
d_call: .
j_call: TRBJ2-7
cdr3_aa: CASSSLPSEQYF
cdr3_nt: TGTGCCAGCTCATCTCTTCCCTCAGAGCAGTACTTC

v_call: TRBV10-3
clone_size: medium-sized
d_call: TRBD1
j_call: TRBJ2-3
cdr3_aa: CAIRMTGATDTQYF
cdr3_nt: TGTGCCATCAGGATGACAGGGGCGACAGATACGCAGTATTTT

v_call: TRBV24-1
clone_size: medium-sized
d_call: .
j_call: TRBJ2-3
cdr3_aa: CATSDWAGRDTQYF
cdr3_nt: TGTGCCACCAGTGATTGGGCGGGGAGAGATACGCAGTATTTT

v_call: TRBV5-1
clone_size: medium-sized
d_call: .
j_call: TRBJ2-1
cdr3_aa: CASSLNTALGNEQFF
cdr3_nt: TGCGCCAGCAGCTTGAATACGGCCCTGGGCAATGAGCAGTTCTTC

v_call: TRBV20-1
clone_size: medium-sized
d_call: TRBD2
j_call: TRBJ2-5
cdr3_aa: CSATSLAGGPKTQYF
cdr3_nt: TGCAGTGCTACTTCTCTAGCGGGGGGGCCGAAGACCCAGTACTTC

v_call: TRBV6-1
clone_size: medium-sized
d_call: .
j_call: TRBJ1-1
cdr3_aa: CASREGQFSFRGEAFF
cdr3_nt: TGTGCCAGCAGAGAAGGACAGTTTTCTTTCCGGGGTGAAGCTTTCTTT

v_call: TRBV7-3
clone_size: medium-sized
d_call: .
j_call: TRBJ1-1
cdr3_aa: CASSLTYRDEAFF
cdr3_nt: TGTGCCAGCAGCTTAACGTACAGAGATGAAGCTTTCTTT

v_call: TRBV7-8
clone_size: medium-sized
d_call: .
j_call: TRBJ2-7
cdr3_aa: CASSLTGAYEQYF
cdr3_nt: TGTGCCAGCAGCTTGACGGGAGCGTACGAGCAGTACTTC

v_call: TRBV11-1
clone_size: medium-sized
d_call: .
j_call: TRBJ1-1
cdr3_aa: CASSPNYRVVEAFF
cdr3_nt: TGTGCCAGCAGCCCAAACTACAGGGTTGTTGAAGCTTTCTTT

v_call: TRBV2
clone_size: medium-sized
d_call: TRBD1
j_call: TRBJ2-7
cdr3_aa: CASSEDQGAPDRGQYF
cdr3_nt: TGTGCCAGCAGTGAAGACCAGGGGGCACCTGACCGGGGGCAGTACTTC

v_call: TRBV5-1
clone_size: medium-sized
d_call: .
j_call: TRBJ2-6
cdr3_aa: CASSLFSGANVLTF
cdr3_nt: TGCGCCAGCAGCTTATTCTCTGGGGCCAACGTCCTGACTTTC

v_call: TRBV6-1
clone_size: medium-sized
d_call: TRBD2
j_call: TRBJ2-5
cdr3_aa: CASSALPGLAGGNNQETQYF
cdr3_nt: TGTGCCAGCAGTGCTCTTCCGGGACTAGCGGGGGGAAATAACCAAGAGACCCAGTACTTC